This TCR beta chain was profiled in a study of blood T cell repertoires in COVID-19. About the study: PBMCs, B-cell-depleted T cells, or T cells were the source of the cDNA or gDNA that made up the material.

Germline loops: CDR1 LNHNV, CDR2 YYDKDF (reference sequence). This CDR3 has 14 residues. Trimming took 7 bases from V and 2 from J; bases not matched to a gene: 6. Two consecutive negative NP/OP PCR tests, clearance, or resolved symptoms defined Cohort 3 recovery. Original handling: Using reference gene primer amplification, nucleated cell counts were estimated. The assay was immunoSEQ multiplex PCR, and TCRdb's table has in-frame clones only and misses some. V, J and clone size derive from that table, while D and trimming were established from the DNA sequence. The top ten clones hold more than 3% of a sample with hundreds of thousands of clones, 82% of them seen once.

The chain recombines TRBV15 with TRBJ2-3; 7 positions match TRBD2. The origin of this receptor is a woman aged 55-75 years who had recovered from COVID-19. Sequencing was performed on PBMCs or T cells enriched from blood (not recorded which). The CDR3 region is CATKSGKVTDTQYF. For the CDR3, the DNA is TGTGCCACCAAAAGCGGGAAGGTCACAGATACGCAGTATTTT.